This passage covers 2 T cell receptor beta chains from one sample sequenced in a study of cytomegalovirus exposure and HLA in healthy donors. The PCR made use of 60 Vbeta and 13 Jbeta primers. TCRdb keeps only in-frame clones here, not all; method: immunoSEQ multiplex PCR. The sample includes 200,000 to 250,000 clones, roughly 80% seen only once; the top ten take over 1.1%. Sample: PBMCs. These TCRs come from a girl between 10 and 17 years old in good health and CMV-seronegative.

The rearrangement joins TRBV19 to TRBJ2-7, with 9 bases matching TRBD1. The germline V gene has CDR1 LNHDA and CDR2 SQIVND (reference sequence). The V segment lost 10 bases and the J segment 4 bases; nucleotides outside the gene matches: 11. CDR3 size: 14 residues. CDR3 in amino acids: CATTDRGLPYEQYF. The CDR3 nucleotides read TGTGCCACTACGGACAGGGGCCTCCCTTACGAGCAGTACTTC. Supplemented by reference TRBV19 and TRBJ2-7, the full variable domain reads DGGITQSPKYLFRKEGQNVTLSCEQNLNHDAMYWYRQDPGQGLRLIYYSQIVNDFQKGDIAEGYSVSREKKESFPLTVTSAQKNPTAFYLCATTDRGLPYEQYFGPGTRLTVT.

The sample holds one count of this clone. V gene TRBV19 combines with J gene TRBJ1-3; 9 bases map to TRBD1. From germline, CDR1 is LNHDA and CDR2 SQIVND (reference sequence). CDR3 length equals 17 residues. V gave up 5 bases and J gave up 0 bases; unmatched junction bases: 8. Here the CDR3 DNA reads TGTGCCAGTAGTGGCGAACAGGGGGCTGCCTCTGGAAACACCATATATTTT. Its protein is CASSGEQGAASGNTIYF.